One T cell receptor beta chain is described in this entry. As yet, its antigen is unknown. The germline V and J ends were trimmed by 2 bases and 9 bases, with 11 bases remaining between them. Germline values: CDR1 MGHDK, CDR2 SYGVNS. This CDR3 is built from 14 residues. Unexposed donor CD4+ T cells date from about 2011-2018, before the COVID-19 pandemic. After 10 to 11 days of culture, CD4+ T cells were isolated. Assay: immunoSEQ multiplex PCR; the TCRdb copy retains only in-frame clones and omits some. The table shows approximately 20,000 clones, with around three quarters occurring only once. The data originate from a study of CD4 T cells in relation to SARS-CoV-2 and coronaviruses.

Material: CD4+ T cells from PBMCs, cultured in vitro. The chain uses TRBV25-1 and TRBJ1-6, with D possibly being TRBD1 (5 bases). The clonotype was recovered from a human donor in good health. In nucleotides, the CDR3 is TGTGCCAGCAGTGAAGGGGGAGGTGGTTCACCCCTCCACTTT. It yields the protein CASSEGGGGSPLHF.